A single sample is the source of the 24 T cell receptor beta chains below, sequenced in a study of vaccination and CD4 T cells after COVID-19. Treatment in this sample: approximately 9-day PBMC culture with coronavirus spike peptide pools or control peptides (ViraFEST assay). Sequence data for DNA of cultured CD4+ T cells were generated by the Oncomine TCR Beta short-read assay. Using its own MiXCR run on the PCR reads, TCRdb lists one record per CDR3 protein. The sample shows approximately 13,000 distinct CDR3 sequences, 55% to 75% of them seen only once. The antigens for these receptors are not known. The sample taken for sequencing was CD4+ T cells from blood, cultured in vitro. The source is a human donor who had recovered from COVID-19.

This clonotype was counted only a few times. The chain carries TRBV24-1 and TRBJ1-2, with 7 bases fitting TRBD1. Germline lookup yields CDR1 KGHDR and CDR2 SFDVKD. The V and J ends lost 5 bases and 7 bases, in that order; junction bases with no gene match: 6. The CDR3 loop spans 13 amino acids. CDR3 residues: CATSAQGTGGYTF. CDR3 in DNA: TGTGCCACCAGTGCACAGGGGACGGGTGGCTACACCTTC.

The genes are TRBV20-1 and TRBJ2-3; TRBD2 matches at 11 bases. V trimming: 6 bases; J trimming: 3 bases; junction bases outside the gene matches: 14. Looked up from germline, CDR1 is DFQATT and CDR2 is SNEGSKA (reference sequence). The CDR3 is made up of 17 amino acids. As DNA, the CDR3 is TGCAGTGCCGCGCTAGGTAGCGGGAGGGCCGGGACAGATACGCAGTATTTT. Translating gives CSAALGSGRAGTDTQYF.

The chain combines TRBV24-1 with TRBJ2-7, with 8 bases lining up with TRBD1. The CDR3 contains 14 residues. CDR1 and CDR2 from the germline V gene are KGHDR and SFDVKD. V trimming: 9 bases; J trimming: 3 bases; junction bases outside the gene matches: 9. The CDR3 region is CATSDPGQDYEQYF. CDR3 bases: TGTGCCACCTCCGATCCGGGACAGGACTACGAGCAGTACTTC.

The gene calls are TRBV7-2 and TRBJ2-1; the match to TRBD2 covers 11 bases. Germline CDR1 and CDR2: SGHTA and FQGNSA. This CDR3 has 15 amino acids. V lost 3 bases, J lost 3 bases, and 1 base stayed unmatched. DNA for the CDR3: TGTGCCAGCAGCTTGGGACTAGCGGACTACAATGAGCAGTTCTTC. Translating it yields CASSLGLADYNEQFF.

This sequence joins TRBV4-2 and TRBJ2-2; D possibly uses TRBD1 or TRBD2 (5 bases each). The germline CDR1 and CDR2 sequences are LGHNA and YNFKEQ. This CDR3 region has 15 residues. V was pared by 4 bases and J by 0 bases, with 9 bases between. CDR3 residues: CASSRDLANTGELFF. For the CDR3, the DNA is TGTGCCAGCAGCCGGGACCTAGCGAACACCGGGGAGCTGTTTTTT.

The chain couples TRBV27 to TRBJ2-5, with TRBD2 matching 8 bases. V dropped 2 bases and J dropped 5; count of bases not matched to a gene: 7. The CDR3 loop spans 15 amino acids. Germline-derived CDR1 and CDR2 are MNHEY and SMNVEV (reference sequence). Here the CDR3 reads CASSLNGGAWETQYF. DNA for the CDR3: TGTGCCAGCAGTTTAAACGGGGGGGCCTGGGAGACCCAGTACTTC.

The gene calls are TRBV7-9 and TRBJ2-7; possibly TRBD2 for D (6 bases). CDR1 is SEHNR, CDR2 FQNEAQ, per germline (reference sequence). Trimming took off 3 bases at V and 3 bases at J, with 9 bases between the two ends. This CDR3 comprises 13 residues. Written as DNA, the CDR3 is TGTGCCAGCAGCTTGGCCGGGGGCTACGAGCAGTACTTC. Translating gives CASSLAGGYEQYF. Combining the CDR3 with reference TRBV7-9 and TRBJ2-7 gives the whole variable domain DTGVSQNPRHKITKRGQNVTFRCDPISEHNRLYWYRQTLGQGPEFLTYFQNEAQLEKSRLLSDRFSAERPKGSFSTLEIQRTEQGDSAMYLCASSLAGGYEQYFGPGTRLTVT.

The V gene is TRBV6-5, the J gene TRBJ1-6, with TRBD1 as a possible D gene (5 bases). This CDR3 contains 16 residues. Germline assignment: CDR1 MNHEY and CDR2 SVGAGI. V was shortened by 2 bases and J by 5 bases, with 13 bases between the two germline ends. The CDR3 loop is CASSYKPRDHNSPLHF. CDR3 DNA: TGTGCCAGCAGTTACAAACCCCGGGACCATAATTCACCCCTCCACTTT.

The CDR3, as DNA: TGTGCCAGCAGCCCCGGGACAGGGGCTTTCTTT. Protein: CASSPGTGAFF. This rearrangement joins TRBV11-2 to TRBJ1-1, with 9 bases aligning to TRBD1. Germline V gene lookup returns CDR1 SGHAT and CDR2 FQNNGV. CDR3 length equals 11 residues. The V segment lost 5 bases and the J segment 11 bases; nucleotides outside the gene matches: 3.

The chain links TRBV7-2 to TRBJ2-5, with 9 positions matching TRBD2. Germline loops: CDR1 SGHTA, CDR2 FQGNSA. The CDR3 is 16 residues long. V lost 3 bases to trimming and J lost 4 bases; unmatched junction nucleotides: 9. CDR3 sequence reads: CASSLARLAGLETQYF. DNA for the CDR3: TGTGCCAGCAGCTTGGCCCGTCTAGCGGGATTAGAGACCCAGTACTTC.

The V and J genes are TRBV24-1 and TRBJ2-3; D remains ambiguous. V was clipped by 7 bases and J by 0 bases, with 1 base between them. The germline V gene has CDR1 KGHDR and CDR2 SFDVKD. The CDR3 consists of 11 residues. The CDR3 sequence: CATSSTDTQYF. The CDR3 DNA is TGTGCCACCAGCAGCACAGATACGCAGTATTTT.

The V gene is TRBV15, the J gene TRBJ2-1, with TRBD2 as a possible D gene (6 bases). Germline CDR1 reads LNHNV; CDR2 reads YYDKDF (reference sequence). The CDR3 loop spans 16 amino acids. V shed 5 bases and J shed 5 bases, with 19 bases lying between them. CDR3 protein: CATSAREAWEDNEQFF. CDR3 nucleotide sequence: TGTGCCACCAGCGCCAGGGAGGCGTGGGAAGACAATGAGCAGTTCTTC. The full variable domain, its missing parts supplied by reference TRBV15 and TRBJ2-1, is DAMVIQNPRYQVTQFGKPVTLSCSQTLNHNVMYWYQQKSSQAPKLLFHYYDKDFNNEADTPDNFQSRRPNTSFCFLDIRSPGLGDTAMYLCATSAREAWEDNEQFFGPGTRLTVL.

This clonotype was seen only a few times. The CDR3 sequence: CATSDGGGTEAFF. CDR3 DNA: TGTGCCACCAGTGATGGGGGAGGAACTGAAGCTTTCTTT. The rearrangement joins TRBV24-1 to TRBJ1-1; possible D gene TRBD1, 5 bases. The germline V and J ends were trimmed by 3 bases and 5 bases, with 9 bases remaining between them. Germline lookup yields CDR1 KGHDR and CDR2 SFDVKD. The length of the CDR3 is 13 residues.

This clonotype was seen only a few times. The genes are TRBV7-2 and TRBJ1-5, with 9 positions matching TRBD1. Germline-derived CDR1 and CDR2 are SGHTA and FQGNSA. The CDR3 spans 15 residues. J gave up 3 bases and V 5 bases, and 5 bases lay outside the gene matches. The CDR3 is CASSGGQGFNQPQHF. The CDR3 DNA reads TGTGCCAGCAGCGGCGGACAGGGGTTCAATCAGCCCCAGCATTTT.

The chain joins TRBV12-3 or TRBV12-4 to TRBJ1-6; no reliable D call. The CDR3 spans 14 residues. V lost 3 bases and J lost 8, with 11 bases in between. This chain's CDR3 is CASSLGRSYSPLHF. CDR3 in DNA: TGTGCCAGCAGTTTGGGGAGAAGCTATTCACCCCTCCACTTT.

The chain joins TRBV7-2 to TRBJ1-1; D gene uncertain. Trimming stripped 3 bases from V and 4 bases from J, with 9 bases between. Germline CDR1 SGHTA, CDR2 FQGNSA. This CDR3 contains 13 residues. This CDR3 is CASSLEAGTEAFF. DNA of the CDR3: TGTGCCAGCAGCTTGGAGGCGGGCACTGAAGCTTTCTTT.

The chain is built from TRBV12-3 or TRBV12-4 and TRBJ2-7; 11 bases align to TRBD1. The CDR3 is made up of 14 amino acids. Trimming removed 7 bases from V and 6 bases from J; junction bases left unmatched: 8. The CDR3 coding sequence is TGTGCCAGCAATTCCGGGACAGGGGGTTTCGAGCAGTACTTC. Protein product: CASNSGTGGFEQYF.

This clonotype was seen only once. This chain links TRBV19 with TRBJ1-1, with 7 bases identical to TRBD1. Germline V gene data show CDR1 as LNHDA and CDR2 as SQIVND (reference sequence). V shed 5 bases, J shed 6 bases, and the junction held 12 bases outside the gene matches. The CDR3 covers 15 residues. The CDR3 is CASSSGQAGLSEAFF. The CDR3 coding sequence is TGTGCCAGTAGTTCCGGACAGGCCGGGCTGTCTGAAGCTTTCTTT.

The chain has TRBV20-1 and TRBJ2-4; D gene uncertain. The germline V gene has CDR1 DFQATT and CDR2 SNEGSKA (reference sequence). The CDR3 runs 13 residues. The V end was cut by 2 bases, the J end by 0 bases, with 5 bases between. CDR3 nucleotides: TGCAGTGCTAGAAGTTCAGCCAAAAACATTCAGTACTTC. As protein: CSARSSAKNIQYF.

The V and J genes are TRBV29-1 and TRBJ2-3; D is uncertain. Per the germline V gene, CDR1 is SQVTM and CDR2 is ANQGSEA. The V end was cut by 3 bases, the J end by 4 bases, with 8 bases between. This CDR3 is 12 amino acids long. CDR3 loop: CSVEAEADTQYF. The CDR3 bases are TGCAGCGTTGAGGCCGAGGCAGATACGCAGTATTTT.

V gene TRBV5-1 combines with J gene TRBJ2-5, with no clear D. Trimming removed 2 bases from V and 4 bases from J, with 6 bases in between. Germline V gene data show CDR1 as SGHRS and CDR2 as YFSETQ. CDR3 size: 12 residues. This CDR3 is CASSLSRETQYF. CDR3 DNA sequence: TGCGCCAGCAGCTTAAGCCGAGAGACCCAGTACTTC.

In its sample, this clonotype was seen a few times. This chain links TRBV27 with TRBJ1-1; D unresolved. Trimming cost V 2 bases and J 4 bases, with 14 bases left between them. This CDR3 region has 15 residues. CDR1 is MNHEY and CDR2 is SMNVEV in the germline V gene (reference sequence). CDR3 sequence reads: CASSLEGRLGTEAFF. The CDR3 nucleotides are TGTGCCAGCAGTTTAGAGGGCAGGCTGGGCACTGAAGCTTTCTTT.

The gene calls are TRBV5-4 and TRBJ2-5, with TRBD1 identical over 7 bases. Unmatched junction bases numbered 9, after V lost 3 bases and J lost 1 base. The CDR3 sequence is 16 residues long. Germline lookup yields CDR1 SGHNT and CDR2 YYREEE (reference sequence). The CDR3 loop is CASSSPRQGLQETQYF. Written as DNA, the CDR3 is TGTGCCAGCAGCTCCCCCCGACAGGGCCTCCAAGAGACCCAGTACTTC.

This chain uses TRBV12-3 or TRBV12-4 with TRBJ1-1, with 7 bases lining up with TRBD1. The CDR3 totals 13 residues. Trimming took 5 bases from V and 7 from J; bases not matched to a gene: 7. The CDR3 loop is CASSRTGAFEAFF. CDR3 coding DNA: TGTGCCAGCAGTAGAACAGGGGCCTTTGAAGCTTTCTTT.